This T cell receptor (beta chain) was sequenced for a study of technical replicates of blood from a few donors. V shed 6 bases and J 0 bases; nucleotides not matched to a gene: 4. The CDR3 runs to 15 residues. Germline CDR1 and CDR2: MNHEY and SMNVEV (reference sequence). Profiling relied on immunoSEQ multiplex PCR, and the TCRdb table lists in-frame clones only, not all of them. The sample yields tens of thousands of clones, roughly 98% seen once. Sequencing was carried out using T cells isolated from PBMCs. V is TRBV27 and J is TRBJ2-7; TRBD2 aligns across 11 bases. This clonotype was obtained from a human donor in good health. The CDR3 here is CASRLLAGGSYEQYF. For the CDR3, the DNA is TGTGCCAGCAGACTTCTAGCGGGAGGCTCCTACGAGCAGTACTTC.